This T cell receptor (beta chain) emerged from a study of blood T cell repertoires in COVID-19 (dated by TCRdb to about 2020). Broadly, across the study: The collaborator samples originated in the United States, Italy and Spain and spanned the acute and convalescent phases of COVID-19. The material from the prospective study consisted of cDNA or gDNA derived from T cells, B-cell-depleted T cells, or PBMCs. Deeply sampled blood TCRbeta repertoires from subjects exposed to, actively infected with, or recovered from COVID-19 were included in the dataset. A freely available public database, intended as a resource for researchers studying the immune response to SARS-CoV-2, is where the repertoires were released. Samples came from the ongoing ImmuneRACE study (first 160 participants) plus 1,254 subjects from 6 global collaborators. Nearly every sample came with metadata listing a de-identified subject ID, COVID-19 status, age in years and sex. Where HLA class I and class II types were available, the types were taken from metadata supplied by the sample provider, not from assay-based typing. Points the paper makes about the study in general: Clinical and demographic metadata were provided uncurated, with the amount varying by source and participant.

The immunoSEQ Assay, a bias-controlled multiplex PCR, was used to amplify TCRbeta CDR3 regions from genomic DNA. The source study handled its data this way. The number of nucleated cells in each sample was estimated from the amplification of reference gene primers within the assay. Sequence reads were collapsed and filtered to measure the absolute abundance of every unique TCRbeta CDR3 rearrangement. Productive Simpson clonality was computed per sample as the square root of Simpson's diversity index over productive rearrangements. Held by TCRdb, this immuneACCESS table contains in-frame sequences only and omits some clones. Under half of the omission traces to an unresolved V gene where checked; the cause of the rest is unknown. V, J and clone size reflect that table, while D and trimming were determined from the DNA. The sample table shows tens of thousands of clones, and over 65% are seen once. Clones ranked in the top ten supply 35% of the sample.

CDR1 and CDR2 were assigned from the germline V gene (reference sequence) as LGHDT and YNNKEL. Trimming accounts for 4 bases at V and 5 bases at J, while the number of junction bases matched to no gene is 6. The CDR3, cysteine through phenylalanine, is 14 amino acids long. The kept DNA is CDR3 alone, 42 bases in frame from the first base. In regard to this clone: This clone's antigen is unknown. Within one base of it there is no much larger clone, and no base qualities were kept.

Collaborating institutions collected whole blood in K2EDTA tubes following their own protocols. For TCRbeta analysis, collaborators shipped samples as frozen whole blood, isolated PBMCs, or DNA extracted from either of those sample types. Sequenced: peripheral blood. The TCR sequence derives from a woman in her 70s with acute or convalescent COVID-19. The chain employs TRBV3-1 (or the pseudogene TRBV3-2) and TRBJ2-5; TRBD2 matches 8 bases in the middle. The DNA sequence reads TGTGCCAGCAGCCTTCGGGGGGGCCAGGAGACCCAGTACTTC. The resulting protein is CASSLRGGQETQYF.